This T cell receptor beta chain stems from a study of Ad26.COV2.S vaccination and SARS-CoV-2 variants. On the study more broadly: Donor was one of the participants in the Ad26.COV2.S arm of the COV1001 trial.

Trimming cost V 1 base and J 2 bases, with 12 bases left between them. CDR1 and CDR2 (germline): LNHDA, SQIVND (reference sequence). The CDR3 spans 15 residues. Specified treatment: some 19 received Ad26.COV2.S at low or high dose, single or two shots; roughly five received placebo; per-sample allocation not given. Sampling occurred on day 63 after the first vaccine or placebo injection. Sequencing was performed with immunoSEQ multiplex PCR; in TCRdb, only in-frame clones are kept and a portion is missing. The sample has 300,000 to 400,000 clones, 75% to 90% seen once. This clonotype was obtained from a person aged 18-60 years who received the Ad26.COV2.S COVID-19 vaccine or a placebo. The V gene is TRBV19, the J gene TRBJ2-7; TRBD1 is a possible D gene (5 bases). This material consisted of peripheral blood, taken in a trial of Ad26.COV2.S vaccine versus placebo. DNA of the CDR3: TGTGCCAGTAGTATAGCCGGGCAGGACACCTACGAGCAGTACTTC. Amino acid sequence: CASSIAGQDTYEQYF.